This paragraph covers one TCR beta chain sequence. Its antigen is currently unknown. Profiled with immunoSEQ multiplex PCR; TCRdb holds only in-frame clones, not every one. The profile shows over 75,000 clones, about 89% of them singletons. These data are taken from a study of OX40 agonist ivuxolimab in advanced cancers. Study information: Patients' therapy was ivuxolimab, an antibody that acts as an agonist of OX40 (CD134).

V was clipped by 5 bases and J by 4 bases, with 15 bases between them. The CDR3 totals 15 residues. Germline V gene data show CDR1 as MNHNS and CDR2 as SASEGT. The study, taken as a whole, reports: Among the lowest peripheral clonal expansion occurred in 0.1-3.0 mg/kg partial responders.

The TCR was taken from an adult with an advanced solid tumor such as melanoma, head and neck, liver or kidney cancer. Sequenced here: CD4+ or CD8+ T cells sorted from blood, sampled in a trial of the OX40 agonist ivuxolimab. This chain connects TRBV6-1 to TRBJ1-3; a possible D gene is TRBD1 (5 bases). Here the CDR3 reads CASSSIGTAGNTIYF. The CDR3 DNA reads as TGTGCCAGCAGTTCCATCGGGACGGCGGGAAACACCATATATTTT.